This T cell receptor (beta chain) was identified during a study of T cells expressing NK-cell markers. Overall study context: Sorted CD3+CD56-NKG2C+, CD3+CD56+NKG2C+ and CD3+CD56+NKG2C- T cells supplied the TCR beta repertoires. Seven sequenced donors out of eight were HCMV-seropositive, one seronegative.

TCRdb processed the 5' RACE reads again and assigns one entry to each CDR3 protein, with no DNA. This sample's table reports under 500,000 distinct CDR3 sequences. Germline V gene data show CDR1 as DFQATT and CDR2 as SNEGSKA (reference sequence). The CDR3 loop spans 12 amino acids. The receptor comes from a woman aged 18-70 years in good health. This sequence joins TRBV20-1 and TRBJ1-5; TCRdb names TRBD1, which stays unverified in the absence of DNA. Sample: blood T cells: a sorted CD56 or NKG2C T cell subset, CD4+ or CD8+ T cells, or bulk PBMC T cells (not recorded which). CDR3 amino acids: CSARAGEQPQHF.